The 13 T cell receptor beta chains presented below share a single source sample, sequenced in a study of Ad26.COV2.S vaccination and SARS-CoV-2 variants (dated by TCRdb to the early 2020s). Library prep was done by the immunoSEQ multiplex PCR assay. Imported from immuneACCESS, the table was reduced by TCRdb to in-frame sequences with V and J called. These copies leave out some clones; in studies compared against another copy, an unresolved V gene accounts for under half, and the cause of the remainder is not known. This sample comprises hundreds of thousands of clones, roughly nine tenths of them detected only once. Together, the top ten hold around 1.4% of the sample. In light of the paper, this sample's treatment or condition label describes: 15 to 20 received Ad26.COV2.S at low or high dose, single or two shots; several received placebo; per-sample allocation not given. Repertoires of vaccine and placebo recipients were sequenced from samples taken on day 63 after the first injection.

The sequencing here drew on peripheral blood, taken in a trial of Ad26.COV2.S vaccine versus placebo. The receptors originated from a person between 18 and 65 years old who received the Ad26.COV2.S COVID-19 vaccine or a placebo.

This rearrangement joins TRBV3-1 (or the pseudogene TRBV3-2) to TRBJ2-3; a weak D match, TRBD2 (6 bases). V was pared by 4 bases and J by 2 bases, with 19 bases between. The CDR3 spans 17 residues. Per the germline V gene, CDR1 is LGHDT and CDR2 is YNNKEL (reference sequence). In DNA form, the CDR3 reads TGTGCCAGCAGCCCGGGGGAGTTACGAGGCCCCACAGATACGCAGTATTTT. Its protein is CASSPGELRGPTDTQYF.

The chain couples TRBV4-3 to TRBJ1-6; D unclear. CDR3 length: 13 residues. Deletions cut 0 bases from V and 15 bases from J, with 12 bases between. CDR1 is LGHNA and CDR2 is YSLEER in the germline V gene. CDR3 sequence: CASSQEPAGGLHF. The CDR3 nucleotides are TGCGCCAGCAGCCAAGAACCGGCCGGCGGCCTCCACTTT.

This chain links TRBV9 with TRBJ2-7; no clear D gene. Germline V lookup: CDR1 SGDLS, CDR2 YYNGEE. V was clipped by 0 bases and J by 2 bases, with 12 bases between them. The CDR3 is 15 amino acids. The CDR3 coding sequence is TGTGCCAGCAGCGTAGGACCGGCGCCGACCTACGAGCAGTACTTC. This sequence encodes CASSVGPAPTYEQYF. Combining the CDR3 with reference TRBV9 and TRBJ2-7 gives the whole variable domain DSGVTQTPKHLITATGQRVTLRCSPRSGDLSVYWYQQSLDQGLQFLIQYYNGEERAKGNILERFSAQQFPDLHSELNLSSLELGDSALYFCASSVGPAPTYEQYFGPGTRLTVT.

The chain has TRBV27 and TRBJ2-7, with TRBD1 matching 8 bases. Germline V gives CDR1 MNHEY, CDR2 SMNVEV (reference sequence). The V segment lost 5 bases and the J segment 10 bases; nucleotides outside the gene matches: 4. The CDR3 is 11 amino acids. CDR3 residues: CASSTGTGQYF. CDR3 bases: TGTGCCAGCAGTACCGGGACAGGACAGTACTTC.

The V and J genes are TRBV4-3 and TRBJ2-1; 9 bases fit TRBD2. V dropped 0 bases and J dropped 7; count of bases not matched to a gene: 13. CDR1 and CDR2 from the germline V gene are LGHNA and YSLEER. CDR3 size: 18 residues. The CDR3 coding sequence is TGCGCCAGCAGCCAAGACAGTAGTTCGCGGGGGGGCTTTAATGAGCAGTTCTTC. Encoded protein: CASSQDSSSRGGFNEQFF.

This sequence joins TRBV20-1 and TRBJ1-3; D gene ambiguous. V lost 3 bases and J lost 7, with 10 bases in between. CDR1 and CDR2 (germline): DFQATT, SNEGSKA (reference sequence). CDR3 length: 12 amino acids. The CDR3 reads CSASHQANTIYF. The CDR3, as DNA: TGCAGTGCTAGTCACCAGGCGAACACCATATATTTT.

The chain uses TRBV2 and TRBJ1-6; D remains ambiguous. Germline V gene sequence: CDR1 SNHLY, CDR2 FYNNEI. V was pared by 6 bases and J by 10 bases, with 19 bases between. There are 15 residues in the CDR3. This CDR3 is CASSVKPTEDSPLHF. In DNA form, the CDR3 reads TGTGCCAGCAGCGTAAAGCCTACAGAGGACTCACCCCTCCACTTT.

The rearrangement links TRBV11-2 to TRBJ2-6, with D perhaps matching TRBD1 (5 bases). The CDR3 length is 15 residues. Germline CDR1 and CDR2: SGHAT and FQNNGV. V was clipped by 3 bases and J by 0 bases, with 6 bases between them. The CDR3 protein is CASSLTVSGANVLTF. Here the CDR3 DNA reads TGTGCCAGCAGCTTGACAGTCTCTGGGGCCAACGTCCTGACTTTC. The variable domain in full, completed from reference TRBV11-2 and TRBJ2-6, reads EAGVAQSPRYKIIEKRQSVAFWCNPISGHATLYWYQQILGQGPKLLIQFQNNGVVDDSQLPKDRFSAERLKGVDSTLKIQPAKLEDSAVYLCASSLTVSGANVLTFGAGSRLTVL.

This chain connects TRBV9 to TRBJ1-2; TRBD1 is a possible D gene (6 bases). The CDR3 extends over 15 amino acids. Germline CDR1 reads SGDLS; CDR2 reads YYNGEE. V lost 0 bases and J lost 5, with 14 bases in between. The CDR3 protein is CASSVASGTSYGYTF. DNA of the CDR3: TGTGCCAGCAGCGTAGCAAGCGGGACATCGTATGGCTACACCTTC.

CDR3 nucleotides: TGTGCCAGCAGCTTGGGCGGACAGAGGACCTACGAGCAGTACTTC. Translated: CASSLGGQRTYEQYF. The chain combines TRBV5-4 with TRBJ2-7; possibly TRBD1 for D (6 bases). The ends were cut back, 0 bases at V and 2 bases at J, with 12 bases in the middle. Germline V gene sequence: CDR1 SGHNT, CDR2 YYREEE (reference sequence). The CDR3 loop spans 15 amino acids.

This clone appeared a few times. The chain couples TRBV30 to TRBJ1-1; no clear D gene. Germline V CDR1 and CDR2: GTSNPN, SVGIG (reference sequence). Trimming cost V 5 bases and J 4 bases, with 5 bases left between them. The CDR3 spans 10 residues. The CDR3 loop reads CAWVGTEAFF. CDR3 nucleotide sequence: TGTGCCTGGGTGGGCACTGAAGCTTTCTTT.

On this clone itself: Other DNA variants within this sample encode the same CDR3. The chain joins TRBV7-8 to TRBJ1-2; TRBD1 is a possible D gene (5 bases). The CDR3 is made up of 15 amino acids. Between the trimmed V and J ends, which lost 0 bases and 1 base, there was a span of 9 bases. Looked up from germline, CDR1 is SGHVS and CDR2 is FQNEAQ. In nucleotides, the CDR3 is TGTGCCAGCAGCTTAGCTTCCGGGGGTAACTATGGCTACACCTTC. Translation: CASSLASGGNYGYTF.

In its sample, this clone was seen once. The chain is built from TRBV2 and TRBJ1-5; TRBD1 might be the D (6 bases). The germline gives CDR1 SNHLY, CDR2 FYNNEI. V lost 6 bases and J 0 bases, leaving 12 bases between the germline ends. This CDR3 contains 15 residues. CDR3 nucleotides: TGTGCCAGCAGCCCGGGACATTATAGCAATCAGCCCCAGCATTTT. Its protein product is CASSPGHYSNQPQHF.